This TCR beta chain comes out of a study of control samples from healthy donors and cancer patients (dated by TCRdb to between 2020 and 2021). Receptor amplification or capture employed the immunoSEQ multiplex PCR assay. TCRdb obtained this table from immuneACCESS and retained in-frame rearrangements with V and J assigned. These tables miss some clones; where compared with another copy, unresolved V genes account for less than half of the shortfall, and the remainder is unexplained. Within this sample are 110,000 to 150,000 clones, with about nine tenths of them counted one time only. Of the sample, 4.9% falls within the top ten clones. Remarks on this clone: Its antigen target is currently unknown. Per-base qualities were not stored, and no clone one base away is much larger.

Taken from the germline V gene, the CDR1 and CDR2 loops are MNHEY and SVGAGI. Inclusive of the bounding cysteine and phenylalanine, the CDR3 is 14 residues long. CDR3 DNA is the only sequence kept; it has 42 bases, read in frame from the first base. V lost 7 bases and J lost 6 bases, and the count of bases not matched to a germline gene is 9. The sequence was obtained from a man aged 25 to 45 in good health. The sequencing sample was made of blood. The sequence links TRBV6-5 to TRBJ2-7; 10 nucleotides in the junction match TRBD2. The base sequence is TGTGCCAGCATTCCAGCGGGAGGGCCCGGCGAGCAGTACTTC. This encodes CASIPAGGPGEQYF.